This T cell receptor (beta chain) stems from a study of long-term antiretroviral therapy in people with HIV. As concerns this clone: No antigen is known for it.

Study observations and caveats: ART adherence, viral resistance and therapy changes were undocumented. Control repertoires displayed wider CDR3 length ranges than the HIV repertoires. ART was followed by higher diversity that remained below transplant donor controls.

Germline CDR1 is MNHEY and CDR2 is SMNVEV (reference sequence). The CDR3 covers 18 residues. Unmatched junction bases numbered 11, after V lost 1 base and J lost 0 bases. It was version v3.0 of the immunoSEQ assay that was run at survey level. Repertoires were generated with immunoSEQ multiplex PCR, while TCRdb's copy carries only in-frame clones and drops some. Of 30,000 to 40,000 clones in the sample, 70% to 90% were seen once. The sequenced sample was unsorted PBMCs, obtained about 3.4 years after starting antiretroviral therapy. The rearrangement joins TRBV27 to TRBJ1-1; 7 bases are a match to TRBD1. The origin of this receptor is a young man with HIV. The CDR3 coding sequence is TGTGCCAGCAGTTTATATTTTACCCTGGGACAGTTGAACACTGAAGCTTTCTTT. Translation: CASSLYFTLGQLNTEAFF.